This entry is about one TCR beta chain. Its specific antigen is unknown. No quality values exist for individual bases; no much larger clone is one base distant. CDR1 and CDR2 are drawn from the germline V gene: KGHSH, LQKENI. The CDR3 sequence holds 15 residues, the cysteine and phenylalanine included. CDR3 DNA only is kept here, 45 bases in frame from base 1. The junction shows trimming of 5 bases on V and 1 base on J, and the gene matches do not reach 4 bases of it. This record belongs to a study of blood T cell repertoires in COVID-19 (dated by TCRdb to 2019 to 2021). Context from the whole study: Samples covering the acute and convalescent phases of COVID-19 were provided by collaborators in the United States, Italy and Spain. Samples were obtained from the ongoing ImmuneRACE study (first 160 participants) and from some 1,300 subjects provided by 6 global collaborators. Sample metadata almost always included a de-identified subject ID, COVID-19 status, age in years and sex. The prospective study material was composed of cDNA or gDNA derived from T cells, B-cell-depleted T cells, or PBMCs. The dataset comprised deeply sampled blood TCRbeta repertoires from subjects exposed to, actively infected with, or recovered from COVID-19. The repertoires were released in a freely available public database intended as a resource for research on the immune response to SARS-CoV-2. Where available, HLA class I and class II types were obtained from metadata supplied by the sample provider rather than from assay-based typing.

Whole blood was collected in K2EDTA tubes by collaborating institutions according to the institutions' own protocols. For TCRbeta analysis, collaborators shipped samples as frozen whole blood, isolated PBMCs, or DNA extracted from either of those sample types. The paper's findings and limits, for the study overall: Clinical and demographic metadata were provided uncurated, with the amount varying by source and participant.

TCRbeta CDR3 regions were amplified from genomic DNA by means of the immunoSEQ Assay, a bias-controlled multiplex PCR. From the authors' description of their analysis: The number of nucleated cells in each sample was estimated from the amplification of reference gene primers within the assay. To quantify the absolute abundance of each unique TCRbeta CDR3 rearrangement, sequence reads were collapsed and filtered. For each sample, productive Simpson clonality was calculated by taking the square root of Simpson's diversity index across productive rearrangements. TCRdb's version of the immuneACCESS table is confined to in-frame rearrangements and falls short of the full clone set. An unresolved V gene accounts for under half of the shortfall where checked; the remainder is of unknown origin. The DNA gave D and trimming, while V, J and clone size come from that table. Here the sample has about 180,000 clones; about 83% occur a single time. The ten largest clones capture 1.5% to 1.7% of the sample.

The source of this sequence is a human donor in a cohort sampled during active COVID-19. This sequence uses TRBV18 and TRBJ1-2; TRBD1 matches 10 bases in the middle. Sequenced: peripheral blood. The CDR3 protein sequence reads: CASSTGQGLNYGYTF. The DNA reads TGTGCCAGCTCAACGGGACAGGGGCTTAACTATGGCTACACCTTC.